This TCR beta chain stems from a study of cytomegalovirus exposure and HLA in healthy donors. Whole-study results and caveats: Accounts indicate the classifier identified cytomegalovirus status with strong specificity and sensitivity.

On this clone: Antigen: not known.

The germline V gene has CDR1 SGHVS and CDR2 FQNEAQ. The CDR3 is made up of 14 amino acids. V was clipped by 0 bases and J by 8 bases, with 10 bases between them. 60 Vbeta and 13 Jbeta primers were used in PCR. Repertoires were generated with immunoSEQ multiplex PCR, while TCRdb's copy carries only in-frame clones and drops some. The sample records around 140,000 clones, more than 70% being singletons. The chain uses TRBV7-8 and TRBJ1-4; D possibly corresponds to TRBD1 (5 bases). The TCR sequence derives from a man aged 45 to 65 in good health and CMV-seropositive. Sequenced input: PBMCs. This chain's CDR3 is CASSLAGVEEKLFF. The CDR3 DNA follows: TGTGCCAGCAGCTTAGCAGGGGTGGAGGAAAAACTGTTTTTT.